A selection of T cell receptor beta chains follows, all from one sample in a study of response to subunit inactivated influenza vaccine. TCRdb re-called the RT-PCR reads through MiXCR, storing one row per CDR3 protein. The sample consists of hundreds of thousands of distinct CDR3 sequences, approximately 7.1% of them appearing once. The sequencing used PBMCs from blood, collected roughly 24 months after vaccination. Every receptor here comes from a man aged 50 to 69 who received an inactivated influenza vaccine. The CDR3 runs from the conserved cysteine through the conserved F or W. The D gene is left open where the match is weak. Size values are once, few and many counts, or a class for expanded clones, and some rows have none.

clone_size j_call v_call d_call cdr3_aa cdr3_nt
NA TRBJ1-2 TRBV19 NA CASNPREDYGYTF TGTGCCAGTAACCCCAGGGAAGACTATGGCTACACCTTC
many TRBJ2-5 TRBV7-2 NA CASSKLANEETQYF TGTGCCAGCAGCAAACTAGCTAATGAAGAGACCCAGTACTTC
NA TRBJ2-5 TRBV15 TRBD1 CATSRPGQLETQYF TGTGCCACCAGCAGACCGGGACAGCTCGAGACCCAGTACTTC
NA TRBJ2-1 TRBV5-1 NA CASSLDQYNEQFF TGCGCCAGCAGCTTGGACCAATACAATGAGCAGTTCTTC
NA TRBJ2-7 TRBV7-2 NA CASRKIGAGYEQYF TGTGCCAGCAGGAAGATCGGGGCCGGGTACGAGCAGTACTTC
few TRBJ2-1 TRBV20-1 TRBD2 CSVLAVYNEQFF TGCAGTGTACTAGCGGTCTACAATGAGCAGTTCTTC
NA TRBJ2-1 TRBV12-3/TRBV12-4 TRBD2 CASSLTSGALGNEQFF TGTGCCAGCAGCCTAACTAGCGGAGCTCTTGGGAATGAGCAGTTCTTC
few TRBJ2-3 TRBV7-2 NA CASSLFGQTTDTQYF TGTGCCAGCAGCTTATTTGGACAGACCACAGATACGCAGTATTTT
few TRBJ2-5 TRBV7-9 TRBD2 CASSFGGAETQYF TGTGCCAGCAGCTTCGGGGGGGCAGAGACCCAGTACTTC
NA TRBJ2-7 TRBV12-3/TRBV12-4 TRBD1 CASSSTQGTYEQYF TGTGCCAGCAGTTCGACACAGGGGACCTACGAGCAGTACTTC
few TRBJ2-5 TRBV7-3 TRBD2 CASSLNMAGGRETQYF TGTGCCAGCAGCTTAAATATGGCGGGAGGCCGAGAGACCCAGTACTTC
NA TRBJ2-5 TRBV10-3 NA CAISPDPGHKETQYF TGTGCCATCAGTCCCGATCCGGGACATAAAGAGACCCAGTACTTC
NA TRBJ1-2 TRBV12-3/TRBV12-4 NA CASSLRRGAHGYTF TGTGCCAGCAGTTTACGGCGGGGGGCCCACGGCTACACCTTC
NA TRBJ2-1 TRBV3-1 TRBD2 CASSQGGGTSLIF TGTGCCAGCAGCCAAGGAGGAGGGACTAGCTTAATCTTC
NA TRBJ2-1 TRBV5-1 TRBD1 CASSLQGQVSNEQFF TGCGCCAGCTCCCTCCAAGGACAGGTCTCGAATGAGCAGTTCTTC
NA TRBJ2-3 TRBV29-1 NA CSVLGLGTDTQYF TGCAGCGTTCTGGGGCTCGGGACAGATACGCAGTATTTT
few TRBJ2-2 TRBV5-6 TRBD2 CASSYRTSGTTNTGELFF TGTGCCAGCAGCTATCGGACTAGCGGTACCACGAACACCGGGGAGCTGTTTTTT
many TRBJ1-2 TRBV28 NA CASSLLPGGIYGYTF TGTGCCAGCAGTTTATTGCCGGGGGGTATCTATGGCTACACCTTC
NA TRBJ2-3 TRBV11-3 NA CASSRGAGTDTQYF TGTGCCAGCAGTCGCGGGGCAGGGACAGATACGCAGTATTTT
few TRBJ2-1 TRBV5-5 TRBD2 CASHATSGGPSPYNEQFF TGTGCCAGCCACGCGACTAGCGGGGGGCCTTCCCCCTACAATGAGCAGTTCTTC
many TRBJ1-5 TRBV3-1 NA CASSQDRVQPQHF TGTGCCAGCAGCCAAGATCGGGTGCAGCCCCAGCATTTT
NA TRBJ2-2 TRBV5-5 NA CASSLSRLNTGELFF TGTGCCAGCAGCTTGTCCCGCCTGAACACCGGGGAGCTGTTTTTT
few TRBJ1-3 TRBV6-2/TRBV6-3 NA CASSYSAASSGNTIYF TGTGCCAGCAGTTACTCGGCAGCTTCCTCTGGAAACACCATATATTTT
many TRBJ2-1 TRBV5-1 NA CASSLGQVSYNEQFF TGCGCCAGCAGCTTGGGGCAGGTCTCCTACAATGAGCAGTTCTTC
few TRBJ2-5 TRBV7-9 NA CASSLIGGEAETQYF TGTGCCAGCAGCTTAATCGGTGGGGAGGCGGAGACCCAGTACTTC
few TRBJ1-2 TRBV19 NA CASSPIGTYYGYTF TGTGCCAGTAGTCCCATCGGGACGTACTATGGCTACACCTTC
few TRBJ2-1 TRBV12-3/TRBV12-4 NA CASRTNSYNEQFF TGTGCCAGCAGAACGAACTCCTACAATGAGCAGTTCTTC
NA TRBJ2-7 TRBV11-2 TRBD1 CASSQITGGIGEQYF TGTGCCAGCAGCCAAATAACAGGGGGCATCGGGGAGCAGTACTTC
NA TRBJ1-1 TRBV5-6 TRBD1 CASSTGQGRTEAFF TGTGCCAGCAGCACCGGACAGGGCAGGACTGAAGCTTTCTTT
NA TRBJ2-3 TRBV20-1 TRBD2 CSARGLASSPDTQYF TGCAGTGCTCGGGGACTAGCATCGTCCCCAGATACGCAGTATTTT
NA TRBJ2-3 TRBV10-3 NA CAISDLGEVGSDTQYF TGTGCCATCAGTGACCTCGGGGAAGTTGGTTCGGATACGCAGTATTTT
few TRBJ1-3 TRBV12-3/TRBV12-4 NA CASSGPSGNTIYF TGTGCCAGCAGTGGGCCTTCTGGAAACACCATATATTTT
many TRBJ1-4 TRBV4-3 NA CASSPRGVTNEKLFF TGCGCCAGCAGCCCGAGGGGTGTAACTAATGAAAAACTGTTTTTT
many TRBJ2-4 TRBV29-1 NA CSVVLAVSGLENIQYF TGCAGCGTTGTTCTAGCCGTGTCTGGGTTGGAGAACATTCAGTACTTC
NA TRBJ1-6 TRBV9 TRBD1 CASSAGDRGNSPLHF TGTGCCAGCAGCGCCGGGGACAGGGGCAATTCACCCCTCCACTTT
NA TRBJ2-3 TRBV5-1 NA CASRGDTDTQYF TGCGCCAGCAGGGGGGATACAGATACGCAGTATTTT
many TRBJ2-3 TRBV12-3/TRBV12-4 NA CASSLWGATDTQYF TGTGCCAGCAGTTTATGGGGGGCTACAGATACGCAGTATTTT
NA TRBJ1-2 TRBV28 NA CASKRWGQNYGYTF TGTGCCAGTAAGAGGTGGGGACAAAACTATGGCTACACCTTC
few TRBJ2-1 TRBV7-3 NA CASARGPYNEQFF TGTGCCAGCGCTAGAGGGCCCTACAATGAGCAGTTCTTC
many TRBJ2-2 TRBV5-1 NA CASSSRAAFGELFF TGCGCCAGCAGCTCTCGGGCCGCCTTCGGGGAGCTGTTTTTT
many TRBJ2-7 TRBV7-9 NA CASSLEFSEQYF TGTGCCAGCAGCTTAGAATTTAGTGAGCAGTACTTC
many TRBJ2-1 TRBV7-2 NA CASSLRGGRTNEQFF TGTGCCAGCAGCTTACGGGGCGGCCGAACCAATGAGCAGTTCTTC
few TRBJ2-7 TRBV10-3 NA CAIGFGYEQYF TGTGCCATCGGCTTTGGATACGAGCAGTACTTC
many TRBJ2-3 TRBV12-3/TRBV12-4 NA CASGTGDTDTQYF TGTGCCAGCGGGACGGGGGACACAGATACGCAGTATTTT
few TRBJ2-3 TRBV10-3 NA CAISRTKTADTQYF TGTGCCATCAGTAGGACCAAAACGGCGGATACGCAGTATTTT
many TRBJ1-1 TRBV12-3/TRBV12-4 TRBD1 CASSYRGRNTEAFF TGTGCCAGCAGTTACAGGGGGCGGAACACTGAAGCTTTCTTT
NA TRBJ2-5 TRBV5-1 NA CASSSWTDGETQYF TGCGCCAGCAGCTCCTGGACAGACGGGGAGACCCAGTACTTC
few TRBJ2-7 TRBV5-1 NA CASSGTDLNEQYF TGCGCCAGCTCCGGGACGGACCTCAACGAGCAGTACTTC
NA TRBJ1-1 TRBV6-1 NA CASRFGTGGAGGTEAFF TGTGCCAGCAGATTTGGGACTGGGGGGGCCGGGGGCACTGAAGCTTTCTTT
NA TRBJ2-1 TRBV14 TRBD2 CASTLAGIHEQFF TGTGCCAGCACACTAGCGGGAATACATGAGCAGTTCTTC
few TRBJ2-6 TRBV10-3 NA CAISLRTGADSGANVLTF TGTGCCATCAGTCTTAGGACGGGAGCGGACTCTGGGGCCAACGTCCTGACTTTC
few TRBJ2-3 TRBV27 NA CASSHKDTQYF TGTGCCAGCAGTCATAAAGATACGCAGTATTTT